This T cell receptor (beta chain) was obtained from a study of blood T cell repertoires in COVID-19. Study at large: COVID-19 samples, acute and convalescent, were from the United States, Italy and Spain. The cDNA or gDNA used as material had been derived from T cells, B-cell-depleted T cells, or PBMCs.

The CDR3 covers 14 residues. Deletions cut 1 base from V and 1 base from J, with 7 bases between. Per germline, CDR1 SGHTA and CDR2 FQGTGA. This clone was recorded a few times. The same CDR3 can be traced to other DNA sequences in this sample. Per the original data handling: Amplification from reference gene primers served as the basis for estimated nucleated cell counts. Some clones are missing from TCRdb's copy, which holds only in-frame ones; the method was immunoSEQ multiplex PCR. The D gene and trimming were derived from the DNA, and the V and J assignments and clone size from that table. The sample yields fewer than 300,000 clones, around 85% seen once.

Sequenced: peripheral blood. The chain employs TRBV7-3 and TRBJ1-1; D gene unclear. The TCR originated in a man between 50 and 59 years old with active or convalescent COVID-19. The CDR3 nucleotides read TGTGCCAGCAGCTTAAATCCGGGGAACACTGAAGCTTTCTTT. Protein sequence: CASSLNPGNTEAFF.